Below are 15 T cell receptor beta chains sequenced from a single sample in a study of blood T cell repertoires in COVID-19. TCRdb's table, derived via immunoSEQ multiplex PCR, lists solely in-frame clones and lacks some. The data hold roughly 320,000 clones, with around nine tenths observed a single time. Sequencing was done on a sample of PBMCs or T cells enriched from blood (not recorded which). All receptors come from a woman aged 25-40 years who had been exposed to COVID-19.

The CDR3 DNA reads TGTGCCAGCAGCACCTTCCGGGAGAACACTGAAGCTTTCTTT. It encodes CASSTFRENTEAFF. The chain couples TRBV5-5 to TRBJ1-1; D unclear. Germline CDR1 is SGHKS and CDR2 is YYEKEE (reference sequence). The CDR3 is made up of 14 amino acids. V lost 4 bases and J lost 1, with 11 bases in between.

The J gene is TRBJ1-5, the V gene TRBV5-5; D gene ambiguous. V was trimmed by 5 bases and J by 3 bases, leaving 9 bases between them. Germline V gene data show CDR1 as SGHKS and CDR2 as YYEKEE (reference sequence). CDR3 length equals 13 residues. The CDR3 protein is CASSVGFNQPQHF. CDR3 sequence (DNA): TGTGCCAGCAGTGTCGGGTTCAATCAGCCCCAGCATTTT.

The chain carries TRBV5-6 and TRBJ1-6, with 7 bases that match TRBD1. This CDR3 region has 16 residues. Germline V CDR1 and CDR2: SGHDT, YYEEEE. With V trimmed by 7 bases and J by 7 bases, 14 bases remained unmatched. The CDR3 DNA sequence: TGTGCCAGCGCAGGGGGGTACTGGGGTACGAATTCACCCCTCCACTTT. Its protein product is CASAGGYWGTNSPLHF.

This rearrangement joins TRBV18 to TRBJ1-5; TRBD1 agrees at 9 bases. V gave up 2 bases and J gave up 7 bases; unmatched junction bases: 3. Germline assignment: CDR1 KGHSH and CDR2 LQKENI. This CDR3 spans 14 amino acids. The CDR3 DNA is TGTGCCAGCTCACCAAGGACAGGGGAACAGCCCCAGCATTTT. This sequence encodes CASSPRTGEQPQHF.

The rearrangement links TRBV4-2 to TRBJ2-1; 12 nucleotides match TRBD1. The V and J ends lost 4 bases and 6 bases, in that order; junction bases with no gene match: 13. The CDR3 covers 18 residues. Germline assignment: CDR1 LGHNA and CDR2 YNFKEQ. The CDR3 DNA reads TGTGCCAGCAGCCCAATACGACGCCCGGGACAGGGGGCCAATGAGCAGTTCTTC. Translation: CASSPIRRPGQGANEQFF.

The chain uses TRBV7-3 and TRBJ2-7, with TRBD1 identical over 7 bases. In germline, CDR1 is SGHTA, CDR2 FQGTGA. The CDR3 has 14 residues. V lost 2 bases, J lost 3 bases, and 4 bases stayed unmatched. CDR3 nucleotides: TGTGCCAGCAGCTTATTCGCAGGGGGCTACGAGCAGTACTTC. Translating it yields CASSLFAGGYEQYF. Filled out from reference TRBV7-3 and TRBJ2-7, the complete variable domain reads GAGVSQTPSNKVTEKGKYVELRCDPISGHTALYWYRQSLGQGPEFLIYFQGTGAADDSGLPNDRFFAVRPEGSVSTLKIQRTERGDSAVYLCASSLFAGGYEQYFGPGTRLTVT.

This chain joins TRBV20-1 and TRBJ1-1; 7 bases are shared with TRBD1. After removal of 4 bases from V and 5 bases from J, the junction contained 1 base not matched to a gene. This CDR3 has 11 amino acids. Germline CDR1 DFQATT, CDR2 SNEGSKA (reference sequence). For the CDR3, the DNA is TGCAGTGCTAAGGGGGCAACTGAAGCTTTCTTT. Translating gives CSAKGATEAFF.

This clone was picked up one time. This chain uses TRBV24-1 with TRBJ2-3; D uncertain. Germline V gene sequence: CDR1 KGHDR, CDR2 SFDVKD. This CDR3 has 14 amino acids. Deletions cut 0 bases from V and 4 bases from J, with 7 bases between. CDR3 region: CATSDLYSPDTQYF. The CDR3 bases are TGTGCCACCAGTGATTTGTACAGCCCAGATACGCAGTATTTT.

The chain couples TRBV5-4 to TRBJ1-3; D ambiguous. The ends were cut back, 4 bases at V and 4 bases at J, with 9 bases in the middle. In germline, CDR1 is SGHNT, CDR2 YYREEE (reference sequence). There are 13 residues in the CDR3. For the CDR3, the DNA is TGTGCCAGCAGCCAGGCCTCCGGAAACACCATATATTTT. This gives the protein CASSQASGNTIYF.

The rearrangement links TRBV6-5 to TRBJ1-2; D remains ambiguous. V was shortened by 0 bases and J by 0 bases, with 11 bases between the two germline ends. Germline lookup yields CDR1 MNHEY and CDR2 SVGAGI. The CDR3 contains 16 residues. The CDR3 loop reads CASSYSRVVANYGYTF. The CDR3 nucleotides read TGTGCCAGCAGTTACTCTCGAGTTGTAGCTAACTATGGCTACACCTTC.

This chain connects TRBV11-3 to TRBJ2-7, with 10 nucleotides matching TRBD1. V was clipped by 5 bases and J by 5 bases; unmatched bases: 9. The CDR3 runs 15 residues. Germline CDR1 is SGHNT and CDR2 is YENEEA. CDR3 bases: TGTGCCAGCAGCATACCGGGACAGGGGTACGACGAGCAGTACTTC. Its protein product is CASSIPGQGYDEQYF.

In nucleotides, the CDR3 is TGTGCCATCAGTGAGTCCTGGACAGGGGATTCACCCCTCCACTTT. It is translated as CAISESWTGDSPLHF. This rearrangement joins TRBV10-3 to TRBJ1-6; 9 bases are a match to TRBD1. Germline assignment: CDR1 ENHRY and CDR2 SYGVKD. The CDR3 is 15 residues long. The V segment lost 0 bases and the J segment 8 bases; nucleotides outside the gene matches: 2.

The chain is built from TRBV28 and TRBJ2-3; tentatively, D is TRBD1 (5 bases). The CDR3 is 14 residues long. Trimming took off 5 bases at V and 2 bases at J, with 11 bases between the two ends. Germline-derived CDR1 and CDR2 are MDHEN and SYDVKM. The CDR3 region is CASSKGPFTDTQYF. The CDR3 bases are TGTGCCAGCAGTAAGGGGCCTTTCACAGATACGCAGTATTTT. Drawing the rest from reference TRBV28 and TRBJ2-3, the complete variable domain is DVKVTQSSRYLVKRTGEKVFLECVQDMDHENMFWYRQDPGLGLRLIYFSYDVKMKEKGDIPEGYSVSREKKERFSLILESASTNQTSMYLCASSKGPFTDTQYFGPGTRLTVL.

The chain carries TRBV11-2 and TRBJ2-5, with no clear D. V was trimmed by 5 bases and J by 7 bases, leaving 17 bases between them. In germline, CDR1 is SGHAT, CDR2 FQNNGV. The CDR3 is made up of 14 amino acids. CDR3: CASSPTTRFGTQYF. CDR3 DNA sequence: TGTGCCAGCAGCCCGACGACCAGGTTTGGGACCCAGTACTTC.

The chain uses TRBV7-6 and TRBJ2-3; D might be TRBD2 (6 bases). V was clipped by 5 bases and J by 9 bases, with 18 bases between them. CDR3 length: 14 amino acids. In germline, CDR1 is SGHVS, CDR2 FNYEAQ. The CDR3 DNA is TGTGCCAGCAGCCTCAGTGGGGAGGTCGGGACGCAGTATTTT. The encoded protein is CASSLSGEVGTQYF.